A selection of T cell receptor beta chains follows, all from one sample in a study of T cell repertoires in cytomegalovirus infection. No antigen has been assigned to these receptors. TCRdb reprocessed the reads via MiXCR and lists one record per CDR3 protein. The sample yields hundreds of thousands of distinct CDR3 sequences, 25% to 35% seen once. Here the sequenced sample was cultured PBMCs, taken from culture after CMV antigen stimulation. The origin of the receptors is a human donor in good health (CMV status not recorded). Some clones in this sample may be carry-over from other donors' samples. CDR3s include the opening cysteine and the closing phenylalanine or tryptophan. The D gene is left open where the match is weak. Clone size, where shown, is once, few, many, or a class for clones that have expanded.

d_gene	abundance	v_gene	j_gene	CDR3aa	CDR3nt
.	.	TRBV19	TRBJ2-1	CASSMAASSYNEQFF	TGTGCCAGTAGTATGGCAGCCAGCTCCTACAATGAGCAGTTCTTC
.	.	TRBV5-6	TRBJ1-1	CASSPRGVWNTEAFF	TGTGCCAGCAGCCCCCGGGGGGTCTGGAACACTGAAGCTTTCTTT
TRBD2	.	TRBV6-5	TRBJ2-7	CASISLRGGSGAIEDEQYF	TGTGCCAGCATCTCCCTGCGGGGGGGGAGTGGCGCGATCGAGGACGAGCAGTACTTC
.	few	TRBV7-2	TRBJ1-1	CASSLILGGGTEAFF	TGTGCCAGCAGCCTGATACTCGGGGGAGGCACTGAAGCTTTCTTT
.	few	TRBV6-2/TRBV6-3	TRBJ2-3	CASHGTEGYTQYF	TGTGCCAGCCACGGAACCGAGGGATATACGCAGTATTTT
TRBD2	few	TRBV7-2	TRBJ2-5	CASSLGVASGAQETQYF	TGTGCCAGCAGCTTAGGTGTCGCTAGCGGCGCTCAAGAGACCCAGTACTTC
TRBD1	.	TRBV24-1	TRBJ1-2	CATSDPGTEYGYTF	TGTGCCACCAGTGACCCCGGGACAGAATATGGCTACACCTTC
TRBD1	.	TRBV19	TRBJ2-7	CASSRAVGQLLRVQYF	TGTGCCAGTAGTCGGGCCGTGGGACAGCTCCTACGAGTGCAGTACTTC
.	few	TRBV19	TRBJ1-1	CASSNQLNTEAFF	TGTGCCAGTAGTAATCAGTTGAACACTGAAGCTTTCTTT
.	few	TRBV4-1	TRBJ1-1	CASSHTWGKAFF	TGCGCCAGCAGCCATACCTGGGGGAAAGCTTTCTTT
.	few	TRBV18	TRBJ1-2	CASSPIGTASGYTF	TGTGCCAGCTCACCAATAGGGACCGCAAGTGGCTACACCTTC
.	few	TRBV11-2	TRBJ1-2	CASSLDLFVAPLTRGYTF	TGTGCCAGCAGCTTAGATCTGTTTGTGGCACCCTTGACTCGGGGCTACACCTTC
.	.	TRBV6-5	TRBJ2-2	CASSYALSASNTGELFF	TGTGCCAGCAGTTACGCCCTAAGTGCTTCGAACACCGGGGAGCTGTTTTTT
.	few	TRBV12-3/TRBV12-4	TRBJ1-4	CASNPGQGRTNEKLFF	TGTGCCAGCAACCCCGGCCAGGGAAGGACTAATGAAAAACTGTTTTTT
TRBD1	few	TRBV12-3/TRBV12-4	TRBJ2-7	CASSSFRDSAYEQYF	TGTGCCAGCAGTTCTTTCCGGGACAGCGCCTACGAGCAGTACTTC
.	few	TRBV7-6	TRBJ2-2	CASSLGLRESTGELFF	TGTGCCAGCAGCTTAGGTCTGCGGGAAAGCACCGGGGAGCTGTTTTTT
TRBD1	.	TRBV6-6	TRBJ1-2	CASRPGTEGLVTF	TGTGCCAGCAGACCCGGGACAGAGGGTTTAGTCACCTTC
TRBD1	few	TRBV10-3	TRBJ2-5	CAISGQEGQGQETQYF	TGTGCCATCAGTGGTCAGGAGGGACAGGGCCAAGAGACCCAGTACTTC
.	few	TRBV7-8	TRBJ2-5	CASSLGFGGQVQETQYF	TGTGCCAGCAGCTTAGGATTCGGGGGGCAGGTCCAAGAGACCCAGTACTTC
.	few	TRBV7-2	TRBJ2-1	CASSLGGLHGGAYNEQFF	TGTGCCAGCAGCTTAGGCGGGCTCCACGGAGGGGCCTACAATGAGCAGTTCTTC
TRBD1	few	TRBV12-3/TRBV12-4	TRBJ1-5	CASRPSGQGGQPQHF	TGTGCCAGCAGACCCTCGGGACAGGGTGGCCAGCCCCAGCATTTT
TRBD2	once	TRBV29-1	TRBJ2-2	CSVQSGLAGGTGELFF	TGCAGCGTCCAGAGCGGTCTAGCGGGAGGAACCGGGGAGCTGTTTTTT
.	few	TRBV6-2/TRBV6-3	TRBJ2-3	CASSVGRADTQYF	TGTGCCAGCAGCGTGGGACGGGCAGATACGCAGTATTTT
.	.	TRBV2	TRBJ2-1	CASSVINQRGYEQFF	TGTGCCAGCAGTGTCATTAACCAGAGAGGGTATGAGCAGTTCTTC
TRBD2	few	TRBV7-6	TRBJ2-2	CASSLAGGALFF	TGTGCTAGCAGCTTAGCGGGAGGGGCGCTGTTTTTT
TRBD1	.	TRBV20-1	TRBJ2-2	CSARPDRGGGELFF	TGCAGTGCTAGACCGGACAGGGGAGGCGGGGAGCTGTTTTTT
.	.	TRBV12-3/TRBV12-4	TRBJ2-3	CASSLVGATDTQYF	TGTGCCAGCAGTTTGGTGGGAGCGACAGATACGCAGTATTTT
.	few	TRBV5-1	TRBJ2-3	CASSLMAGPTDTQYF	TGCGCCAGCAGCTTAATGGCGGGCCCCACAGATACGCAGTATTTT
.	many	TRBV7-2	TRBJ2-7	CASSPSLLEQYF	TGTGCCAGCAGCCCCAGCCTCCTCGAGCAGTACTTC
TRBD1	.	TRBV6-1	TRBJ1-2	CASSRQGQLVGYTF	TGTGCCAGCAGCAGACAGGGGCAATTGGTTGGCTACACCTTC
TRBD2	.	TRBV6-1	TRBJ2-1	CASSGIGGSSYNEQFF	TGTGCCAGCAGTGGAATTGGCGGGAGCTCCTACAATGAGCAGTTCTTC
.	.	TRBV12-3/TRBV12-4	TRBJ2-7	CASKGFYEQYF	TGTGCCAGCAAAGGATTCTACGAGCAGTACTTC
TRBD1	.	TRBV24-1	TRBJ2-7	CATSETGTGRYEQYF	TGTGCCACCAGTGAAACCGGGACAGGGCGGTACGAGCAGTACTTC
.	few	TRBV12-3/TRBV12-4	TRBJ2-1	CASSLARGVYNEQFF	TGTGCCAGCAGTCTTGCCCGAGGGGTCTACAATGAGCAGTTCTTC
.	few	TRBV28	TRBJ1-1	CASRGRPEAFF	TGTGCCAGCAGGGGACGGCCTGAAGCTTTCTTT
TRBD1	.	TRBV25-1	TRBJ1-2	CASSEGQTNNYGYTF	TGTGCCAGCAGTGAGGGACAGACCAATAACTATGGCTACACCTTC
.	.	TRBV29-1	TRBJ2-1	CSVRGREWDNEQFF	TGCAGCGTAAGAGGCAGGGAGTGGGACAATGAGCAGTTCTTC
.	few	TRBV7-2	TRBJ2-1	CASSFSVAGRVYNEQFF	TGTGCCAGCAGCTTTTCCGTCGCGGGACGGGTGTACAATGAGCAGTTCTTC
TRBD2	.	TRBV7-8	TRBJ2-7	CASSLGLTSGSSYEQYF	TGTGCCAGCAGCTTAGGATTGACTAGCGGGAGCTCCTACGAGCAGTACTTC
TRBD1	.	TRBV19	TRBJ2-1	CASRRQGNYNEQFF	TGTGCCAGTAGGAGACAGGGGAATTACAATGAGCAGTTCTTC
.	few	TRBV7-8	TRBJ2-1	CASSLPEVLFF	TGTGCCAGCAGCTTACCGGAGGTTCTGTTCTTC
.	.	TRBV4-1	TRBJ2-7	CASSQEPGPSYEQYF	TGCGCCAGCAGCCAAGAACCGGGACCCTCCTACGAGCAGTACTTC
TRBD1	many	TRBV7-2	TRBJ2-1	CASSSKPGQLYNEQFF	TGTGCCAGCAGCTCTAAACCGGGACAGCTGTACAATGAGCAGTTCTTC
.	.	TRBV11-3	TRBJ2-5	CASSLLGRATQETQYF	TGTGCCAGCAGCCTCTTGGGAAGAGCCACACAAGAGACCCAGTACTTC
.	.	TRBV11-3	TRBJ2-1	CASSAGAAGYNEQFF	TGTGCCAGCAGTGCGGGGGCAGCGGGGTACAATGAGCAGTTCTTC
.	.	TRBV4-1	TRBJ2-1	CASSQDIPGLYNEQFF	TGCGCCAGCAGCCAAGATATCCCGGGCCTATACAATGAGCAGTTCTTC
.	few	TRBV7-2	TRBJ2-3	CASSLDPHPLGTQYF	TGTGCCAGCAGCTTAGATCCGCACCCGTTAGGTACGCAGTATTTT
.	.	TRBV6-5	TRBJ2-3	CASSSRSPPTDTQYF	TGTGCCAGCAGTAGTAGGTCCCCCCCCACAGATACGCAGTATTTT
.	.	TRBV27	TRBJ2-2	CASSPILVLTGELFF	TGTGCCAGCAGTCCAATCCTGGTCCTCACCGGGGAGCTGTTTTTT
.	.	TRBV28	TRBJ1-1	CASSNPQVWNTEAFF	TGTGCCAGCAGTAACCCACAGGTATGGAACACTGAAGCTTTCTTT
.	.	TRBV19	TRBJ2-1	CASSMLRLELGEEQFF	TGTGCCAGTAGTATGCTTCGGCTAGAGTTAGGGGAGGAGCAGTTCTTC
TRBD2	.	TRBV10-1	TRBJ2-1	CASSPSGRANEQFF	TGCGCCAGCAGTCCTAGCGGGAGGGCCAATGAGCAGTTCTTC
.	.	TRBV28	TRBJ2-2	CASSPPQWARDHTGELFF	TGTGCCAGCAGTCCACCCCAGTGGGCCCGCGACCACACCGGGGAGCTGTTTTTT
TRBD1	.	TRBV4-1	TRBJ1-1	CASSHSDRGTEAFF	TGCGCCAGCAGCCACTCGGACAGGGGCACTGAAGCTTTCTTT
TRBD1	.	TRBV7-2	TRBJ2-7	CASSPPGQGYNEQYF	TGTGCCAGCAGCCCCCCGGGACAGGGCTACAATGAGCAGTACTTC